What follows are 15 T cell receptor beta chains derived from one specimen sequenced in a study of blood T cell repertoires in COVID-19 (dated by TCRdb to 2020 to 2021). The library was built by means of the immunoSEQ multiplex PCR assay. In TCRdb, the immuneACCESS table is reduced to in-frame sequences with V and J assigned. These tables do not hold every clone; where another copy was compared, an unresolved V gene accounts for under half, and the others remain unexplained. The sample table shows about 140,000 clones, and approximately 84% are seen once. Of the sample, 1.5% to 2.5% falls within the top ten clones. Sequencing was carried out using peripheral blood. Receptor source: a woman aged 60 to 75 with acute or convalescent COVID-19.

This clone was seen a few times. The V gene is TRBV14, the J gene TRBJ2-1; weak D call: TRBD2 (5 bases). CDR3 size: 14 residues. Germline CDR1 and CDR2: SGHDN and FVKESK. Trimming left V 4 bases short and J 2 bases short, with 9 bases between. The CDR3 reads CASSPSGTYNEQFF. The CDR3 nucleotides are TGTGCCAGCAGCCCGTCGGGAACCTACAATGAGCAGTTCTTC.

This clone was seen just once. The rearrangement uses TRBV7-9 and TRBJ2-7; D might be TRBD2 (5 bases). The V gene's germline CDR1 is SEHNR and CDR2 FQNEAQ (reference sequence). CDR3 length: 11 amino acids. V was shortened by 5 bases and J by 5 bases, with 7 bases between the two germline ends. CDR3: CASSPGDEQYF. CDR3 bases: TGTGCCAGCAGCCCCGGGGACGAGCAGTACTTC.

CDR3 protein: CASTLLRGTGELFF. For the CDR3, the DNA is TGTGCCAGCACCCTGCTCAGGGGCACCGGGGAGCTGTTTTTT. The chain combines TRBV3-1 (or the pseudogene TRBV3-2) with TRBJ2-2; tentatively, D is TRBD1 (6 bases). Per the germline V gene, CDR1 is LGHDT and CDR2 is YNNKEL (reference sequence). V lost 7 bases and J lost 4, with 13 bases in between. The CDR3 loop spans 14 amino acids.

The CDR3 sequence is CASSLGLAGTEQFF. The CDR3 DNA follows: TGTGCCAGCAGTTTGGGACTAGCGGGAACTGAGCAGTTCTTC. J is TRBJ2-1 and V is TRBV27; the match to TRBD2 covers 13 bases. This CDR3 is 14 amino acids long. Per the germline V gene, CDR1 is MNHEY and CDR2 is SMNVEV (reference sequence). V dropped 3 bases and J dropped 9; count of bases not matched to a gene: 2.

This clone appeared once. The V call is TRBV27, the J call TRBJ1-5; D unresolved. CDR1 MNHEY and CDR2 SMNVEV come from the germline V gene (reference sequence). The CDR3 has 19 amino acids. Trimming removed 5 bases from V and 0 bases from J, with 23 bases in between. The CDR3 region is CASSLRQDEGRYSNQPQHF. Here the CDR3 DNA reads TGTGCCAGCAGTCTTAGACAAGACGAAGGGAGGTATAGCAATCAGCCCCAGCATTTT.

The V gene is TRBV2, the J gene TRBJ2-7; D is ambiguous. The CDR3 runs to 12 residues. Germline CDR1 is SNHLY and CDR2 is FYNNEI. V was clipped by 6 bases and J by 6 bases, with 12 bases between them. The CDR3 region is CASSHSSPEQYF. CDR3 coding DNA: TGTGCCAGCAGCCACAGTTCTCCCGAGCAGTACTTC.

The V call is TRBV5-1, the J call TRBJ2-1, with 10 bases identical to TRBD2. From germline, CDR1 is SGHRS and CDR2 YFSETQ. The junction had 9 bases not matched to a gene; V was cut back by 2 bases and J by 7 bases. This CDR3 has 16 residues. The CDR3 sequence is CASSLSGTSARNEQFF. CDR3 sequence (DNA): TGCGCCAGCAGCTTATCCGGGACTAGCGCACGAAATGAGCAGTTCTTC. The complete variable domain, with remaining parts taken from reference TRBV5-1 and TRBJ2-1, reads KAGVTQTPRYLIKTRGQQVTLSCSPISGHRSVSWYQQTPGQGLQFLFEYFSETQRNKGNFPGRFSGRQFSNSRSEMNVSTLELGDSALYLCASSLSGTSARNEQFFGPGTRLTVL.

V and J are TRBV7-8 and TRBJ1-6; D possibly corresponds to TRBD1 (5 bases). CDR1 and CDR2 from the germline V gene are SGHVS and FQNEAQ. The CDR3 contains 16 residues. Trimming removed 4 bases at V and 9 bases at J, with 19 bases between. The CDR3 DNA reads as TGTGCCAGCAGCTCTACCCTCGGCAGGGTGGGTTCACCCCTCCACTTT. Translation gives CASSSTLGRVGSPLHF.

The chain uses TRBV28 and TRBJ2-7; TRBD2 agrees at 11 bases. Germline V lookup: CDR1 MDHEN, CDR2 SYDVKM. The CDR3 length is 14 residues. V lost 5 bases and J lost 4; bases outside the gene matches: 4. As DNA, the CDR3 is TGTGCCAGCAGTCATAGCGGGAGGGCTTACGAGCAGTACTTC. Its protein product is CASSHSGRAYEQYF.

The CDR3: CASSYSRDSNSPLHF. The DNA of the CDR3 is TGTGCCAGCAGTTACTCCCGGGACAGTAATTCACCCCTCCACTTT. The rearrangement links TRBV6-2 or TRBV6-3 to TRBJ1-6; 7 nucleotides line up with TRBD1. Germline CDR1 reads MNHEY; CDR2 reads SVGEGT. The CDR3 covers 15 residues. The V gene end was trimmed by 0 bases and the J gene end by 6 bases; junction bases not matched to a gene: 2.

This clone was detected once. V gene TRBV19 combines with J gene TRBJ2-7; perhaps TRBD1 as D (5 bases). The length of the CDR3 is 16 residues. Germline assignment: CDR1 LNHDA and CDR2 SQIVND (reference sequence). V was shortened by 9 bases and J by 6 bases, with 27 bases between the two germline ends. The CDR3 reads CASSRRTGATQPEQYF. DNA of the CDR3: TGTGCCAGCAGTCGGCGTACAGGTGCAACCCAGCCCGAGCAGTACTTC.

The CDR3 region has the DNA TGCGCCAGCAGCCAAGACAGGGGAAACAAAAACATTCAGTACTTC. It encodes CASSQDRGNKNIQYF. The chain has TRBV4-1 and TRBJ2-4, with D perhaps TRBD1 (6 bases). This CDR3 contains 15 residues. The ends were cut back, 0 bases at V and 3 bases at J, with 9 bases in the middle. Germline V lookup: CDR1 MGHRA, CDR2 YSYEKL.

The chain uses TRBV14 and TRBJ2-5; 9 bases align to TRBD2. After removal of 4 bases from V and 5 bases from J, the junction contained 8 bases not matched to a gene. This CDR3 region has 15 residues. The germline V gene encodes CDR1 SGHDN and CDR2 FVKESK. The CDR3 nucleotides are TGTGCCAGCAGCCCCACTAGCGGGTTCGGGGAGACCCAGTACTTC. Its protein product is CASSPTSGFGETQYF. Using reference TRBV14 and TRBJ2-5 for the parts outside the CDR3, the full variable domain is EAGVTQFPSHSVIEKGQTVTLRCDPISGHDNLYWYRRVMGKEIKFLLHFVKESKQDESGMPNNRFLAERTGGTYSTLKVQPAELEDSGVYFCASSPTSGFGETQYFGPGTRLLVL.

The chain joins TRBV12-3 or TRBV12-4 to TRBJ1-1, with TRBD1 as a possible D gene (5 bases). Trimming cost V 7 bases and J 4 bases, with 13 bases left between them. The CDR3 runs 13 residues. CDR3 region: CASTPLGATEAFF. As DNA, the CDR3 is TGTGCCAGCACTCCCCTTGGGGCCACTGAAGCTTTCTTT.

The J gene is TRBJ1-5, the V gene TRBV7-6; the match to TRBD1 covers 7 bases. The junction had 10 bases not matched to a gene; V was cut back by 2 bases and J by 6 bases. The CDR3 runs to 16 residues. Germline CDR1 and CDR2: SGHVS and FNYEAQ. DNA of the CDR3: TGTGCCAGCAGCTTAAGCGCAGGGGGGAATGGTCAGCCCCAGCATTTT. Encoded protein: CASSLSAGGNGQPQHF.